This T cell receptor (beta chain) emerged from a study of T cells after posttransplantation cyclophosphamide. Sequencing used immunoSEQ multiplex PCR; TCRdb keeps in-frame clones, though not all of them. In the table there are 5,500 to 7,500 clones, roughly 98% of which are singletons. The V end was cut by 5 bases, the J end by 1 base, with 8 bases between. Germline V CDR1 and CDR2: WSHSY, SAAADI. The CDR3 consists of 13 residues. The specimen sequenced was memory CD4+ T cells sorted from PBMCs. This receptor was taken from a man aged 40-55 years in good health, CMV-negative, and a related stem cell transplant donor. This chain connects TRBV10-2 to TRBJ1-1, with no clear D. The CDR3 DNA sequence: TGCGCCAGCAGTATTACAGAGAACACTGAAGCTTTCTTT. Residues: CASSITENTEAFF.